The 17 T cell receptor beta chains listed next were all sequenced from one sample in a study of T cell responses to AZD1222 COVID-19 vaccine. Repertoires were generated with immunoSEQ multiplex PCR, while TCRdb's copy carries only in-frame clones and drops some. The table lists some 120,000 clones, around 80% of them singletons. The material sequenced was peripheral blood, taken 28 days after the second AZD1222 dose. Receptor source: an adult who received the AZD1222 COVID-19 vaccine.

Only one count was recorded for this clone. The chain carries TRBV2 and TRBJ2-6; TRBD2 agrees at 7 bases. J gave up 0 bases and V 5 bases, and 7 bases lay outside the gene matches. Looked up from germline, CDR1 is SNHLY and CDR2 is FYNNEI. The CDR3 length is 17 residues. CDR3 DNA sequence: TGTGCCAGCAGTCCCGGGGCGGGAGCCTCTGGGGCCAACGTCCTGACTTTC. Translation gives CASSPGAGASGANVLTF.

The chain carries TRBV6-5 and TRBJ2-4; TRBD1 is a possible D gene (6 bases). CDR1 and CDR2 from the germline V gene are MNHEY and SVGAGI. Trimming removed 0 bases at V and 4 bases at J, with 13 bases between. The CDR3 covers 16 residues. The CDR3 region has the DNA TGTGCCAGCAGTTACTCGAGTGTGGGGACAAAAAACATTCAGTACTTC. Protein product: CASSYSSVGTKNIQYF.

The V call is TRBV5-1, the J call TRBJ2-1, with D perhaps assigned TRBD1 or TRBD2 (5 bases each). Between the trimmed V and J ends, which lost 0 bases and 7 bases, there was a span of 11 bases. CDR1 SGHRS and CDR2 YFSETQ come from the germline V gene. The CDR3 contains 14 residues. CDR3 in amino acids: CASSLGDRTNEQFF. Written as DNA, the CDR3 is TGCGCCAGCAGCTTGGGGGACCGTACTAATGAGCAGTTCTTC.

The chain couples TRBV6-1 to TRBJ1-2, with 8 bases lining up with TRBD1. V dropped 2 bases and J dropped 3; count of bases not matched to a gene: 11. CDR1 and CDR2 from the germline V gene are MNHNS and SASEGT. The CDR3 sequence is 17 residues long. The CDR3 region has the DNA TGTGCCAGCAGTGAATCAGGGGGCGCTCCCCTTGACTATGGCTACACCTTC. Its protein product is CASSESGGAPLDYGYTF.

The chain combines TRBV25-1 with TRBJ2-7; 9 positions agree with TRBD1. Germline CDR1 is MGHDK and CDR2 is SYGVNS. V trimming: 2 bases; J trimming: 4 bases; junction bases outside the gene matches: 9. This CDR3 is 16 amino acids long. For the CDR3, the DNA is TGTGCCAGCAGTGAAGGCGGTGACAGGGGGGGGTACGAGCAGTACTTC. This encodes CASSEGGDRGGYEQYF.

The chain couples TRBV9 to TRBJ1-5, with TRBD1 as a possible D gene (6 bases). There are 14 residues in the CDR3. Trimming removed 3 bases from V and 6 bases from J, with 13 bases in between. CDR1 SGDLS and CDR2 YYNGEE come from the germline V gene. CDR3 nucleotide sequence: TGTGCCAGCAGCGCTACAGGGATGGGTCAGCCCCAGCATTTT. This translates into CASSATGMGQPQHF.

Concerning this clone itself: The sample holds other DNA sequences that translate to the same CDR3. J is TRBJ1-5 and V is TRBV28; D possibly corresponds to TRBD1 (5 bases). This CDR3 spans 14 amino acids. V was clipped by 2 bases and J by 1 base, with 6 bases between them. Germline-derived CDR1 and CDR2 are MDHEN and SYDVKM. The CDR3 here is CASSLGGSNQPQHF. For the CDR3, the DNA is TGTGCCAGCAGTTTAGGGGGGAGCAATCAGCCCCAGCATTTT.

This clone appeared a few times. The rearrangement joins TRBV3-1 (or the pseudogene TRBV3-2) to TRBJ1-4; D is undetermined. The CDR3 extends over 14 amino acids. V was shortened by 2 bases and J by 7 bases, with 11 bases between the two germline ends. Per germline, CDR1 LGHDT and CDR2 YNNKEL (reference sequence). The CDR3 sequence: CASSQMGLGEKLFF. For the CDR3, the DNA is TGTGCCAGCAGCCAAATGGGCCTGGGTGAAAAACTGTTTTTT.

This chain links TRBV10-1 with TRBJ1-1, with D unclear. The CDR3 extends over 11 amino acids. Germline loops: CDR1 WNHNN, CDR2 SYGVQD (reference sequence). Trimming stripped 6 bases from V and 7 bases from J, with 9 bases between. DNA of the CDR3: TGCGCCAGCAGCGACATCGGTGAAGCTTTCTTT. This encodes CASSDIGEAFF.

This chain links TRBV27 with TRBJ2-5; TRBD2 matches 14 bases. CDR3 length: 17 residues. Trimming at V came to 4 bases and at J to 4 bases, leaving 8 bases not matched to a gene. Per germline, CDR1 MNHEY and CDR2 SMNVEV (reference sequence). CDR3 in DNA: TGTGCCAGCAGTTCCCGACTAGCGGGGGGGCCGGGAGAGACCCAGTACTTC. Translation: CASSSRLAGGPGETQYF.

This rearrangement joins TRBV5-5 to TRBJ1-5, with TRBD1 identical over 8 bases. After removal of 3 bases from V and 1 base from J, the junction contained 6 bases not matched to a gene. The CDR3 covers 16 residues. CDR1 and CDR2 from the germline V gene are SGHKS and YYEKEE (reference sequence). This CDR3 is CASSSGQGVSNQPQHF. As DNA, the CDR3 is TGTGCCAGCAGCTCAGGACAGGGTGTAAGCAATCAGCCCCAGCATTTT.

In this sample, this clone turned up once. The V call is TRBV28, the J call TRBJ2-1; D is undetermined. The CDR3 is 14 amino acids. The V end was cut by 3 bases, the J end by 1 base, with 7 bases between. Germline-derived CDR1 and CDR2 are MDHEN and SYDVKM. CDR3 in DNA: TGTGCCAGCAGTTTGTACGGGTCCTACAATGAGCAGTTCTTC. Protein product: CASSLYGSYNEQFF. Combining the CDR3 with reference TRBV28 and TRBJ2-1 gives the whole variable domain DVKVTQSSRYLVKRTGEKVFLECVQDMDHENMFWYRQDPGLGLRLIYFSYDVKMKEKGDIPEGYSVSREKKERFSLILESASTNQTSMYLCASSLYGSYNEQFFGPGTRLTVL.

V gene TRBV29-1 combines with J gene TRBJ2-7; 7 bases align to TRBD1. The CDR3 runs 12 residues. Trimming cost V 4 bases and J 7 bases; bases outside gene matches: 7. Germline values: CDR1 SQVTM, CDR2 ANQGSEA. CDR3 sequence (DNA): TGCAGCGTTGGGATCCAGGGGGATGAGCAGTACTTC. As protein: CSVGIQGDEQYF.

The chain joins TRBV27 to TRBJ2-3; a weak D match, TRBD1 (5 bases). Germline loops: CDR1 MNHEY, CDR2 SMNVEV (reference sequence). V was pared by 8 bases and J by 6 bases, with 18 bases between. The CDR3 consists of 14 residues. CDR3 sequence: CASSRTTHRDTQYF. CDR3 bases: TGTGCCAGCTCCCGGACAACGCACAGGGATACGCAGTATTTT.

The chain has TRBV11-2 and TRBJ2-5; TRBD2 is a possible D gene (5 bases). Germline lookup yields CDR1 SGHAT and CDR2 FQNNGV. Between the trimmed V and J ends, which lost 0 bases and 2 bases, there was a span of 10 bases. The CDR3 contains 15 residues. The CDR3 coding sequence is TGTGCCAGCAGCTTAGATGGAGGACCACAAGAGACCCAGTACTTC. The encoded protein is CASSLDGGPQETQYF.

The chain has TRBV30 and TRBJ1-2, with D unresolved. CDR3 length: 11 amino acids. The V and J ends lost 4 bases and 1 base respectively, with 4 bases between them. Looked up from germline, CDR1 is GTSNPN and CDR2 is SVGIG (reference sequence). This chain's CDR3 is CAWTINYGYTF. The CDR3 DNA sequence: TGTGCCTGGACCATTAACTATGGCTACACCTTC.

The CDR3 protein is CASSPLEQGNTIYF. The CDR3 DNA reads TGTGCCAGCAGCCCCCTCGAACAAGGAAACACCATATATTTT. The J gene is TRBJ1-3, the V gene TRBV4-2; D not resolved. The CDR3 has 14 residues. The V gene lost 4 bases and the J gene lost 4 bases, with 11 bases spanning the gap. From germline, CDR1 is LGHNA and CDR2 YNFKEQ.